Sequencing of this T cell receptor beta chain was carried out in a study of T cell repertoires in cytomegalovirus infection. Per germline, CDR1 SGHTA and CDR2 FQGNSA. The CDR3 has 16 amino acids. Trimming took off 5 bases at V and 6 bases at J, with 21 bases between the two ends. TCRdb used MiXCR to reprocess the reads, holding one entry per CDR3 protein. The sample shows about 530,000 distinct CDR3 sequences, 26% of them seen only once. This clonotype was detected ten times or more. J is TRBJ2-3 and V is TRBV7-2; TRBD2 might be the D (6 bases). This clonotype was sampled from a human donor in good health (CMV status not recorded). Some clones in this sample may be carry-over from other donors' samples. The sequencing input was PBMCs. In nucleotides, the CDR3 is TGTGCCAGCAGCCCGATTTCCGGGAGATTATCCGATACGCAGTATTTT. Residues: CASSPISGRLSDTQYF.